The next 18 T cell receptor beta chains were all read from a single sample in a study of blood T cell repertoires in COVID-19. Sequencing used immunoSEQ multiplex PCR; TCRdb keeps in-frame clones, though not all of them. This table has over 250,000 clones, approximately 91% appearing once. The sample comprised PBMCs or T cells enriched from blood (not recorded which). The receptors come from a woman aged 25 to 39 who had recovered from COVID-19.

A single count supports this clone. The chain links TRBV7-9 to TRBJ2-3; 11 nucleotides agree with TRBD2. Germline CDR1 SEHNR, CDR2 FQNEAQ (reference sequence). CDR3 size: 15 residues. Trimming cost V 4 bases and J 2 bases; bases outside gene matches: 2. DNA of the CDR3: TGTGCCAGCAGCTCGGGACTAGCGGACACAGATACGCAGTATTTT. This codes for CASSSGLADTDTQYF.

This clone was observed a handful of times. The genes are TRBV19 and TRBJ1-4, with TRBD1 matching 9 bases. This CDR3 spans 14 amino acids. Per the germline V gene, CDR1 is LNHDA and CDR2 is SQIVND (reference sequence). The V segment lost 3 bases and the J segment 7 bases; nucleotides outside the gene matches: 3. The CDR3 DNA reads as TGTGCCAGTAGTATCTCGGGACAGGGTGAAAAACTGTTTTTT. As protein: CASSISGQGEKLFF.

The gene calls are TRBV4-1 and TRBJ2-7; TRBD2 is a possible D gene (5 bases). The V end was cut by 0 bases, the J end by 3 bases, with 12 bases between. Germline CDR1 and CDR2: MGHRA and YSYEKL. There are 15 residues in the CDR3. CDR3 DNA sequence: TGCGCCAGCAGCCAAGATTTTGGACTGTTCTACGAGCAGTACTTC. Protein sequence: CASSQDFGLFYEQYF.

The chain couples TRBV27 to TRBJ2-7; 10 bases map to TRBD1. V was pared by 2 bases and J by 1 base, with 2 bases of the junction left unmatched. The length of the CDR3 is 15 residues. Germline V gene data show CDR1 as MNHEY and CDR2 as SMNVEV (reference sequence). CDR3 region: CASSLRGQGSYEQYF. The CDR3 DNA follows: TGTGCCAGCAGTTTAAGGGGACAGGGGTCCTACGAGCAGTACTTC.

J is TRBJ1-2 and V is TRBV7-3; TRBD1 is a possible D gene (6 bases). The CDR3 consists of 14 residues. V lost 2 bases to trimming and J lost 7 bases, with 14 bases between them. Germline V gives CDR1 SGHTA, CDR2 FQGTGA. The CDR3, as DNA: TGTGCCAGCAGCTTAGCCCGACAAGGGGGTGGCTACACCTTC. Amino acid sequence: CASSLARQGGGYTF.

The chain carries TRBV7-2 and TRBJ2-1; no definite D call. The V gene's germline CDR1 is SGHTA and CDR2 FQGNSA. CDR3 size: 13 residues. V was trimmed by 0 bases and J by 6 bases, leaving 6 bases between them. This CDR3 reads CASSLAESNEQFF. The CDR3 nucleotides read TGTGCCAGCAGCTTAGCGGAGAGCAATGAGCAGTTCTTC.

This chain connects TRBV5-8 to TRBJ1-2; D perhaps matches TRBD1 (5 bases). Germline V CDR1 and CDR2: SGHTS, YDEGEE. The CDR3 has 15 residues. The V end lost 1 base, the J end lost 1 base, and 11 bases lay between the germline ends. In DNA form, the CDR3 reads TGTGCCAGCAGCTTGCTTCAGGGTTTTAACTATGGCTACACCTTC. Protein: CASSLLQGFNYGYTF.

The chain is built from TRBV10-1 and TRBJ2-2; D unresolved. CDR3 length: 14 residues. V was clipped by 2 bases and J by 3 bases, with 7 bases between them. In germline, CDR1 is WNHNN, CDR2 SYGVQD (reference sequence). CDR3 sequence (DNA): TGCGCCAGCAGTGAGCTGAGCTACACCGGGGAGCTGTTTTTT. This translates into CASSELSYTGELFF.

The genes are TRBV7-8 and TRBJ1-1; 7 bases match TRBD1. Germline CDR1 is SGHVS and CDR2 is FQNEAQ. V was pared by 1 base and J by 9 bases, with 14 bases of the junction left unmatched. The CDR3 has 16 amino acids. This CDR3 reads CASSLDPPRDSQKAFF. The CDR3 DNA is TGTGCCAGCAGCTTAGACCCACCTCGGGACAGCCAAAAAGCTTTCTTT.

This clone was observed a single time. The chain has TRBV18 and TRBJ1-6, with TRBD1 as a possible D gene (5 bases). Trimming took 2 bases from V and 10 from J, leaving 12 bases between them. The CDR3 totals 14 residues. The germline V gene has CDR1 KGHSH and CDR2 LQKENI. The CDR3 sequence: CASSPKARQSPLHF. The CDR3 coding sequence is TGTGCCAGCTCACCAAAGGCTAGACAGTCACCCCTCCACTTT.

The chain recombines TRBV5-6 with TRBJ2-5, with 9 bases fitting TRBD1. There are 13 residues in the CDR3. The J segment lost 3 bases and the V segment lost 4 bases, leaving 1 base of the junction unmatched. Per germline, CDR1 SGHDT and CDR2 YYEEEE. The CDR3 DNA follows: TGTGCCAGCAGCCGGACAGGGGAAGAGACCCAGTACTTC. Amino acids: CASSRTGEETQYF.

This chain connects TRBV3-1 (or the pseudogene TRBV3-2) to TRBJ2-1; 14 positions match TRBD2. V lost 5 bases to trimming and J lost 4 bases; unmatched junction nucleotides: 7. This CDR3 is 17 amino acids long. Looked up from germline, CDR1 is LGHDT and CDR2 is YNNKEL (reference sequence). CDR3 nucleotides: TGTGCCAGCAGCAAAGGGACTAGCGGGAGAATGTACAATGAGCAGTTCTTC. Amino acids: CASSKGTSGRMYNEQFF.

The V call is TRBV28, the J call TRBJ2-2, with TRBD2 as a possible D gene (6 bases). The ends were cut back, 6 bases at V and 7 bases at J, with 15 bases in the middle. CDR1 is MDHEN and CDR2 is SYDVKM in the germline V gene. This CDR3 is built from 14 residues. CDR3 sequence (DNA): TGTGCCAGCAGAGGAGGGTCCCGCAGCGGGGAGCTGTTTTTT. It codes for CASRGGSRSGELFF.

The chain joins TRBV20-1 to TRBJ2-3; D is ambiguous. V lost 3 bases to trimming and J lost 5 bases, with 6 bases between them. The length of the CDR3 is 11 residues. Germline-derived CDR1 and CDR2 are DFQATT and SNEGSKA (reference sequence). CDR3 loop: CSASPVDTQYF. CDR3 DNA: TGCAGTGCTAGTCCCGTAGATACGCAGTATTTT.

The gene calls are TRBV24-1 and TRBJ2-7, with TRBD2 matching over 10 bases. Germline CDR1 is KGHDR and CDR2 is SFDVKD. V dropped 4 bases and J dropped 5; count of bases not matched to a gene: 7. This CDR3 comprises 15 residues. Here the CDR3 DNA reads TGTGCCACCAGTGACTCCCTAGCGGGAGTCCACGAGCAGTACTTC. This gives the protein CATSDSLAGVHEQYF.

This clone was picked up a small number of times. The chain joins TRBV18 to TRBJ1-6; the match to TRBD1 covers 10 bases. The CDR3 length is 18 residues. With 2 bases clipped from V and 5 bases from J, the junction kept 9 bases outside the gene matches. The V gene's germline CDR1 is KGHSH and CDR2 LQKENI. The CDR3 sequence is CASSPADRGFSDNSPLHF. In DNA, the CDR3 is TGTGCCAGCTCACCAGCGGACAGGGGGTTTAGCGATAATTCACCCCTCCACTTT.

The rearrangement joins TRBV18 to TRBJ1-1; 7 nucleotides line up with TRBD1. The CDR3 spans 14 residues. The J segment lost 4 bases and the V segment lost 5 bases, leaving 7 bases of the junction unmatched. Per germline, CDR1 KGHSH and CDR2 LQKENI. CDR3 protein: CASSSRAGGTEAFF. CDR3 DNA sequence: TGTGCCAGCTCATCAAGGGCAGGGGGCACTGAAGCTTTCTTT. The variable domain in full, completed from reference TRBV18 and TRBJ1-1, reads NAGVMQNPRHLVRRRGQEARLRCSPMKGHSHVYWYRQLPEEGLKFMVYLQKENIIDESGMPKERFSAEFPKEGPSILRIQQVVRGDSAAYFCASSSRAGGTEAFFGQGTRLTVV.

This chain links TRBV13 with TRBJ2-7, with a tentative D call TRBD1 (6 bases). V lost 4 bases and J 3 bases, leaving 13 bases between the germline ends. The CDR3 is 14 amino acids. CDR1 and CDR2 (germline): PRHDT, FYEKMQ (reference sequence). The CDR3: CASSSTDRSYEQYF. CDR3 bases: TGTGCCAGCAGCTCTACAGACAGGAGCTACGAGCAGTACTTC.